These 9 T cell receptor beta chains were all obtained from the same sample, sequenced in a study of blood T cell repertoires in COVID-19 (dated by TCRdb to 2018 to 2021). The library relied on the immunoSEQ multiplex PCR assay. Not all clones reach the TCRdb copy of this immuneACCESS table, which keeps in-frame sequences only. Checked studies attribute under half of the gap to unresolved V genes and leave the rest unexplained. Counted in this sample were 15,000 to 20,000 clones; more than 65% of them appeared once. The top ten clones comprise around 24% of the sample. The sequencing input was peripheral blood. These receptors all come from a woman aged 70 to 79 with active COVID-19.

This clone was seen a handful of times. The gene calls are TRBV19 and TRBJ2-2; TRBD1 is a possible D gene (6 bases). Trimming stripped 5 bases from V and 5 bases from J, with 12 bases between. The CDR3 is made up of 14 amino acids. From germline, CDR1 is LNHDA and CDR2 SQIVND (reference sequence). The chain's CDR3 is CASSWGRGTGELFF. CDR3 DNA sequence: TGTGCCAGTAGTTGGGGCAGGGGAACCGGGGAGCTGTTTTTT.

The CDR3 loop reads CASRNTGGGNSYEQYF. The CDR3, as DNA: TGTGCCAGTCGTAACACCGGAGGGGGCAACTCCTACGAGCAGTACTTC. The chain couples TRBV19 to TRBJ2-7; D is perhaps TRBD1 (7 bases). This CDR3 region has 16 residues. V lost 8 bases and J lost 0, with 20 bases in between. CDR1 and CDR2 (germline): LNHDA, SQIVND (reference sequence).

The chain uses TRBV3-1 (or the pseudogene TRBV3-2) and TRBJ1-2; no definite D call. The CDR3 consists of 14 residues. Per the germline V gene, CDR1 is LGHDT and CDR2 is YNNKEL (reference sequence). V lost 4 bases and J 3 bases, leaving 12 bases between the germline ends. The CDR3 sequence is CASSPWTVDYGYTF. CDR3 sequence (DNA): TGTGCCAGCAGCCCTTGGACTGTTGACTATGGCTACACCTTC.

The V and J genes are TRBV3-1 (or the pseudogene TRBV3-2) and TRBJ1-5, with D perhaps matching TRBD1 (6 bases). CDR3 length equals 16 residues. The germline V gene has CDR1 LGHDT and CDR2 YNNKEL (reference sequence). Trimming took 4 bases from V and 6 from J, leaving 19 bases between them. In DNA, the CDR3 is TGTGCCAGCAGCCGTTCGGAACAGGGATCAGGTCAGCCCCAGCATTTT. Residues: CASSRSEQGSGQPQHF.

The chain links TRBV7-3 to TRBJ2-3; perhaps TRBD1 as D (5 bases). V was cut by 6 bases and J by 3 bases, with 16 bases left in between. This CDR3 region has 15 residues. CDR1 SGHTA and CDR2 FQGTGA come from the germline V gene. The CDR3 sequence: CASSPYMDNTDTQYF. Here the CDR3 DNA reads TGTGCCAGCAGTCCTTACATGGACAATACAGATACGCAGTATTTT.

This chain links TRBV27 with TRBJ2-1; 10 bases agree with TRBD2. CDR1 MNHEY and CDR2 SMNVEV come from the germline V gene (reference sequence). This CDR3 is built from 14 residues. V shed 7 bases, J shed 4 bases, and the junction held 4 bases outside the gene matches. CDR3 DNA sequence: TGTGCCAGCACGGGACTAGCGTCTTACAATGAGCAGTTCTTC. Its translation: CASTGLASYNEQFF.

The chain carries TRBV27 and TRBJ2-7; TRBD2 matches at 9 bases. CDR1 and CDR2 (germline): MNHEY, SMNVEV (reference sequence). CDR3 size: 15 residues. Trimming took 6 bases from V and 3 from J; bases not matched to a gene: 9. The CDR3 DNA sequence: TGTGCCAGCAGACCCAACGCGGGAGGGCTCTACGAGCAGTACTTC. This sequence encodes CASRPNAGGLYEQYF.

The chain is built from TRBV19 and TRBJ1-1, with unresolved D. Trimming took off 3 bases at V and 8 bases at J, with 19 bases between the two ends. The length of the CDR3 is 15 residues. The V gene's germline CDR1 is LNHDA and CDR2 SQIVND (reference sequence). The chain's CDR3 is CASSILTSGWQEAFF. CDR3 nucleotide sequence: TGTGCCAGTAGTATCCTCACATCTGGTTGGCAGGAAGCTTTCTTT.

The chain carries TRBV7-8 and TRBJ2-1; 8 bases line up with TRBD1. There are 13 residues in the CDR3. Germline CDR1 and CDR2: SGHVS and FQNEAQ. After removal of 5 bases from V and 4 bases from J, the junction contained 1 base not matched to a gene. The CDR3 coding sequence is TGTGCCAGCAGCGACAGGGGTTACAATGAGCAGTTCTTC. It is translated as CASSDRGYNEQFF.